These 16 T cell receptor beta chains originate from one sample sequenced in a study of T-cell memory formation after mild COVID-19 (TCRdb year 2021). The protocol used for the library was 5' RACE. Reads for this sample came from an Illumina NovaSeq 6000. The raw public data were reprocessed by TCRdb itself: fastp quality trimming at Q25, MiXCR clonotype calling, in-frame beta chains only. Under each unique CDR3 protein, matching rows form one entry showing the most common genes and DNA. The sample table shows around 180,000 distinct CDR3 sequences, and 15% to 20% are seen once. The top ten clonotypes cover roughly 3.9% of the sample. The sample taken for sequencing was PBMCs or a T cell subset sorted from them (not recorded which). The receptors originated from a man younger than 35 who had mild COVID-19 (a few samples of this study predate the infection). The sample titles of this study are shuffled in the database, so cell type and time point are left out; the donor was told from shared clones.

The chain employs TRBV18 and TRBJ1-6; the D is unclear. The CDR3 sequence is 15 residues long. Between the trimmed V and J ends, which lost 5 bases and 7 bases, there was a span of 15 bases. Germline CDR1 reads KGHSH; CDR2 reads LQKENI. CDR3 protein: CASSREDSSNSPLHF. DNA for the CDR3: TGTGCCAGCTCAAGAGAGGACTCGTCCAATTCACCCCTCCACTTT.

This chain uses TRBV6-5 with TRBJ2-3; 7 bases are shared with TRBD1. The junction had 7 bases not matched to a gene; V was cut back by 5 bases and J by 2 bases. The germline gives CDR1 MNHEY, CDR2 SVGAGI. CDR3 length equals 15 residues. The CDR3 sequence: CASSGQASYTDTQYF. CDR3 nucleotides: TGTGCCAGCAGTGGACAGGCCTCATACACAGATACGCAGTATTTT.

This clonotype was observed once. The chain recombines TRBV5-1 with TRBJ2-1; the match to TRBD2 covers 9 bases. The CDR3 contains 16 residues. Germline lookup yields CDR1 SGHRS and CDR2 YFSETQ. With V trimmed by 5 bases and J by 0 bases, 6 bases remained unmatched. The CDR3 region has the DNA TGCGCCAGCAGTCCTAGCGGGGCTAGCTCCTACAATGAGCAGTTCTTC. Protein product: CASSPSGASSYNEQFF. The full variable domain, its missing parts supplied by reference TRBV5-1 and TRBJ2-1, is KAGVTQTPRYLIKTRGQQVTLSCSPISGHRSVSWYQQTPGQGLQFLFEYFSETQRNKGNFPGRFSGRQFSNSRSEMNVSTLELGDSALYLCASSPSGASSYNEQFFGPGTRLTVL.

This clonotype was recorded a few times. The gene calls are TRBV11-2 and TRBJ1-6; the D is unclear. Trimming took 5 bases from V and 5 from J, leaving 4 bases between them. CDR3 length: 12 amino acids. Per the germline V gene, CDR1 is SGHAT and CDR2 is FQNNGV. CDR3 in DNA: TGTGCCAGCAGCCAAAATAATTCACCCCTCCACTTT. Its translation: CASSQNNSPLHF. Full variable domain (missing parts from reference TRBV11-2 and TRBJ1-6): EAGVAQSPRYKIIEKRQSVAFWCNPISGHATLYWYQQILGQGPKLLIQFQNNGVVDDSQLPKDRFSAERLKGVDSTLKIQPAKLEDSAVYLCASSQNNSPLHFGNGTRLTVT.

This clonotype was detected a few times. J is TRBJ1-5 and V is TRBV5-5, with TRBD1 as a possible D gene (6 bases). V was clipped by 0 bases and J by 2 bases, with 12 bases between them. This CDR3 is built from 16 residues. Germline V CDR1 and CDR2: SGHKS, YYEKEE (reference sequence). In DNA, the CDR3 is TGTGCCAGCAGCTTGGATTGGGCAGGGGGCAATCAGCCCCAGCATTTT. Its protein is CASSLDWAGGNQPQHF.

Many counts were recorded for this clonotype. The CDR3 spells CASSEVFFPEQYV. The CDR3 nucleotides read TGTGCCAGCAGTGAAGTGTTCTTTCCCGAGCAGTACGTC. The rearrangement uses TRBV2 and TRBJ2-7; D ambiguous. This CDR3 comprises 13 residues. Germline values: CDR1 SNHLY, CDR2 FYNNEI. The ends were cut back, 1 base at V and 6 bases at J, with 10 bases in the middle.

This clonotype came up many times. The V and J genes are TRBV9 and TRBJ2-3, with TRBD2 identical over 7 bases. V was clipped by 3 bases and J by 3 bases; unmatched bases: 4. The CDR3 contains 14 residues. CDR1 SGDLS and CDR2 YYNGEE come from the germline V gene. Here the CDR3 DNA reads TGTGCCAGCAGCGCAGCGGGATCTACAGATACGCAGTATTTT. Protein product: CASSAAGSTDTQYF.

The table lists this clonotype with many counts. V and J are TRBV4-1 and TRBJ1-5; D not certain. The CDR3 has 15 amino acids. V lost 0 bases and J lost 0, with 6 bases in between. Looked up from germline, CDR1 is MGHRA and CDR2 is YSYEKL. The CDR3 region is CASSQDMVSNQPQHF. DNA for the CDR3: TGCGCCAGCAGCCAAGATATGGTTAGCAATCAGCCCCAGCATTTT.

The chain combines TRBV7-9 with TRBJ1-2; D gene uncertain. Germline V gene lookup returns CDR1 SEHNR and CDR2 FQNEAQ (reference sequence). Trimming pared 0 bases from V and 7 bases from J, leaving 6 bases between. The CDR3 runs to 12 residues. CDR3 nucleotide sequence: TGTGCCAGCAGCTTAGCGGATGGTGGCTACACCTTC. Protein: CASSLADGGYTF.

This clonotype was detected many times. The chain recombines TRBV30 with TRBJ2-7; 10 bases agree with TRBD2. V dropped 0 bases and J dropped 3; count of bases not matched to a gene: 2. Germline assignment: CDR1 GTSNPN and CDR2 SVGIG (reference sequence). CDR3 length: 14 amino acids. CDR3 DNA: TGTGCCTGGAGTGTTCTAGCGGGGGTCTACGAGCAGTACTTC. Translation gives CAWSVLAGVYEQYF.

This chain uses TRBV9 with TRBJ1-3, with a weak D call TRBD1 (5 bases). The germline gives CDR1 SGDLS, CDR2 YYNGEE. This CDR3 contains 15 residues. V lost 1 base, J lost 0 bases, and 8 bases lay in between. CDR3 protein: CASSVSGSSGNTIYF. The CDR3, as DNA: TGTGCCAGCAGCGTATCAGGGAGCTCTGGAAACACCATATATTTT. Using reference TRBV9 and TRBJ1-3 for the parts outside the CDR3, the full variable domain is DSGVTQTPKHLITATGQRVTLRCSPRSGDLSVYWYQQSLDQGLQFLIQYYNGEERAKGNILERFSAQQFPDLHSELNLSSLELGDSALYFCASSVSGSSGNTIYFGEGSWLTVV.

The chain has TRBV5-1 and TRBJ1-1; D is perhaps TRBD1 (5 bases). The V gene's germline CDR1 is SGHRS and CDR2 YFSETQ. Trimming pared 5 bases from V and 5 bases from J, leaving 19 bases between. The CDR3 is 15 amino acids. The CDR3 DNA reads TGCGCCAGCAGATCCAGGAGTGGGGAGGGGACTGAAGCTTTCTTT. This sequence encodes CASRSRSGEGTEAFF.

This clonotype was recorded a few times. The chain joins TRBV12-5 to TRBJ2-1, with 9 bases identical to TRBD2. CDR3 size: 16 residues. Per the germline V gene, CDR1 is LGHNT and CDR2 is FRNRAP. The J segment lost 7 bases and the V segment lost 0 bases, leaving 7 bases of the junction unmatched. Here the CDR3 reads CASGLVLSGGPNEQFF. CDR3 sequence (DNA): TGTGCTAGTGGTTTGGTCCTTAGCGGGGGCCCTAATGAGCAGTTCTTC.

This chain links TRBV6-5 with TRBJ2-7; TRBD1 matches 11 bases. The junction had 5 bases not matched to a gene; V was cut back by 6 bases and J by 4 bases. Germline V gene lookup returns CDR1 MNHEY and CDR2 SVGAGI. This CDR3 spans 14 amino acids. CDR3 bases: TGTGCCAGCAGCCGGGACAGGGGGGTTTACGAGCAGTACGTC. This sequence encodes CASSRDRGVYEQYV.

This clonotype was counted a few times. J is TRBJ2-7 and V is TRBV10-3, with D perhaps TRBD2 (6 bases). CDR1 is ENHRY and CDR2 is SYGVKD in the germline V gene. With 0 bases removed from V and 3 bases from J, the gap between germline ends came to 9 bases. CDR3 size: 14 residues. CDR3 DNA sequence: TGTGCCATCAGTGAGTCCCGCGGGGACTACGAGCAGTACGTC. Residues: CAISESRGDYEQYV.

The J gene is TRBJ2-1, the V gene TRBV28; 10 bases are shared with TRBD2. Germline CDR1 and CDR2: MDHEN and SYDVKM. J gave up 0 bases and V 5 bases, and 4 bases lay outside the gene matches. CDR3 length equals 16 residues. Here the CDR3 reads CASSLWTSGSYNEQFF. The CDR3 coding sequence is TGTGCCAGCAGTCTTTGGACTAGCGGCTCCTACAATGAGCAGTTCTTC.